This is a list of T cell receptor beta chains from one sample in a study of CD8 T cells in Susac syndrome. Via MiXCR, TCRdb re-called the immunoSEQ multiplex PCR reads, giving one row per CDR3 protein. The sample lists more than 55,000 distinct CDR3 sequences, around 95% occurring once. Sample: CD8+ T cells from PBMCs. These receptors were obtained from a human donor in good health. Each CDR3 is given with its conserved first and last residue. A D gene is named only where the DNA matches it firmly. The listing skips clone size in some rows; elsewhere it reads once, few, many or a size class.

v_call,d_call,j_call,clone_size,cdr3_aa,cdr3_nt
TRBV4-1,-,TRBJ2-1,-,CASSQEGIASYNEQFF,TGCGCCAGCAGCCAAGAGGGTATCGCCTCTTACAATGAGCAGTTCTTC
TRBV27,-,TRBJ2-7,-,CASSQGREQYF,TGTGCCAGCAGTCAGGGCCGGGAGCAGTACTTC
TRBV4-1,-,TRBJ1-2,-,CASSQDRGFYGYTF,TGCGCCAGCAGCCAAGATCGGGGGTTCTATGGCTACACCTTC
TRBV28,-,TRBJ2-7,-,CASSLRGPGSYEQYF,TGTGCCAGCAGTTTAAGGGGTCCGGGTTCCTACGAGCAGTACTTC
TRBV6-1,-,TRBJ2-1,-,CASSPTTGTTAYNEQFF,TGTGCCAGCAGTCCGACAACCGGGACAACCGCGTACAATGAGCAGTTCTTC
TRBV6-4,TRBD1,TRBJ2-2,-,CASRQGITGELFF,TGTGCCAGCAGACAGGGGATCACCGGGGAGCTGTTTTTT
TRBV4-1,-,TRBJ1-1,-,CASSQASPPEAFF,TGCGCCAGCAGCCAAGCCTCGCCACCTGAAGCTTTCTTT
TRBV6-2/TRBV6-3,-,TRBJ1-5,-,CASSPVGGRPQHF,TGTGCCAGCAGTCCTGTAGGGGGGAGGCCCCAGCATTTT
TRBV29-1,-,TRBJ2-1,-,CIGAGYNEQFF,TGCATTGGGGCCGGGTACAATGAGCAGTTCTTC
TRBV4-3,TRBD2,TRBJ2-1,-,CASSQGLAFVNEQFF,TGCGCCAGCAGCCAAGGACTAGCCTTCGTCAATGAGCAGTTCTTC
TRBV21-1,-,TRBJ1-1,-,CASSKGRGWDTEAFF,TGTGCCAGCAGCAAAGGCCGGGGGTGGGACACTGAAGCTTTCTTT
TRBV4-1,-,TRBJ2-3,-,CASSQGTNTDTQYF,TGCGCCAGCAGCCAAGGGACTAACACAGATACGCAGTATTTT
TRBV5-1,-,TRBJ1-1,-,CASSLALDSANTEAFF,TGCGCCAGCAGCTTGGCCCTCGACAGCGCGAACACTGAAGCTTTCTTT
TRBV9,-,TRBJ1-1,-,CASSGTGLMNTEAFF,TGTGCCAGCAGCGGAACAGGGCTTATGAACACTGAAGCTTTCTTT
TRBV4-1,-,TRBJ1-1,-,CASSPSGGIAEAFF,TGCGCCAGCAGCCCTTCGGGGGGGATAGCTGAAGCTTTCTTT
TRBV12-3/TRBV12-4,TRBD2,TRBJ2-5,-,CASSSPAGGLTQETQYF,TGTGCCAGCAGTTCGCCTGCGGGGGGGCTAACCCAAGAGACCCAGTACTTC
TRBV4-1,-,TRBJ1-2,-,CASSQDEDGYTF,TGCGCCAGCAGCCAAGATGAGGATGGCTACACCTTC
TRBV7-3,-,TRBJ1-1,-,CASSPAGNTEAFF,TGTGCCAGCAGCCCAGCTGGGAACACTGAAGCTTTCTTT
TRBV4-1,TRBD2,TRBJ2-7,-,CASSLAGGADEQYF,TGCGCCAGCAGCCTAGCGGGGGGAGCGGACGAGCAGTACTTC
TRBV4-2,-,TRBJ2-3,once,CASSHEGTDTQYF,TGTGCCAGCAGCCACGAGGGCACAGATACGCAGTATTTT
TRBV27,-,TRBJ1-1,-,CATRKSLNTEAFF,TGTGCCACCAGGAAAAGCCTGAACACTGAAGCTTTCTTT
TRBV29-1,-,TRBJ2-7,-,CSVAREGGSYEQYF,TGCAGCGTTGCCCGGGAAGGTGGGAGCTACGAGCAGTACTTC
TRBV6-6,TRBD2,TRBJ2-3,-,CASSYSSAGATDTQYF,TGTGCCAGCAGTTACTCTTCAGCGGGGGCCACAGATACGCAGTATTTT
TRBV9,TRBD2,TRBJ2-1,-,CASSVEGTSGGYNEQFF,TGTGCCAGCAGCGTGGAGGGGACTAGCGGGGGTTACAATGAGCAGTTCTTC
TRBV18,-,TRBJ1-3,-,CASSPGKASGNTIYF,TGTGCCAGCTCACCAGGGAAAGCCTCTGGAAACACCATATATTTT
TRBV3-1,TRBD1,TRBJ1-2,once,CASSQVRDRIYGYTF,TGTGCCAGCAGCCAAGTACGGGACAGGATCTATGGCTACACCTTC